This T cell receptor beta chain was sequenced for a study of shared clonotypes between healthy human individuals. Germline CDR1 reads MDHEN; CDR2 reads SYDVKM. The V gene lost 6 bases and the J gene lost 6 bases, with 10 bases spanning the gap. The CDR3 extends over 12 amino acids. Method: immunoSEQ multiplex PCR; TCRdb's copy keeps in-frame clones and lacks some. The profile covers more than 1.2 million clones, with approximately 98.5% appearing a single time and roughly 0.35% taken by the ten largest. This chain uses TRBV28 with TRBJ2-3; D ambiguous. The TCR was taken from a man aged 25-45 years in good health. Specimen: naive CD4+ T cells sorted from blood. Subset indicated: CD45RA+ positively selected. In DNA form, the CDR3 reads TGTGCCAGCAGCTCATTTGGGGATACGCAGTATTTT. It encodes CASSSFGDTQYF.